These 5 T cell receptor beta chains originate from one sample sequenced in a study of blood T cell repertoires in COVID-19. Profiling relied on immunoSEQ multiplex PCR, and the TCRdb table lists in-frame clones only, not all of them. The table has roughly 200,000 clones, more than 70% seen once. Sequences were obtained from peripheral blood. The receptors come from a woman under 40 with acute or convalescent COVID-19.

This clone was counted once. Other DNA sequences in this specimen translate into the identical CDR3. This chain connects TRBV5-1 to TRBJ2-1; TRBD1 is a possible D gene (6 bases). CDR1 and CDR2 from the germline V gene are SGHRS and YFSETQ. The V end was cut by 0 bases, the J end by 4 bases, with 8 bases between. This CDR3 is 14 amino acids long. The CDR3 region has the DNA TGCGCCAGCAGCTTGGCCGGACAGTACAATGAGCAGTTCTTC. It is translated as CASSLAGQYNEQFF.

The V call is TRBV5-1, the J call TRBJ2-6; TRBD2 aligns across 11 bases. The CDR3 runs 21 residues. The V and J ends lost 0 bases and 1 base, in that order; junction bases with no gene match: 12. Germline V gene data show CDR1 as SGHRS and CDR2 as YFSETQ. The CDR3: CASSLGGSLAGGGSGANVLTF. In nucleotides, the CDR3 is TGCGCCAGCAGCTTGGGGGGTTCTCTAGCGGGAGGCGGTTCTGGGGCCAACGTCCTGACTTTC. Complete variable domain (other parts from reference TRBV5-1 and TRBJ2-6): KAGVTQTPRYLIKTRGQQVTLSCSPISGHRSVSWYQQTPGQGLQFLFEYFSETQRNKGNFPGRFSGRQFSNSRSEMNVSTLELGDSALYLCASSLGGSLAGGGSGANVLTFGAGSRLTVL.

The chain combines TRBV10-1 with TRBJ1-3; 7 bases are a match to TRBD1. With V trimmed by 6 bases and J by 0 bases, 8 bases remained unmatched. Germline-derived CDR1 and CDR2 are WNHNN and SYGVQD (reference sequence). This CDR3 comprises 16 residues. The CDR3 DNA follows: TGCGCCAGCAGCGAACCCGGGACAGACTCTGGAAACACCATATATTTT. Its protein product is CASSEPGTDSGNTIYF.

Details on this clone: An end of the junction differs from the germline gene, which may be a read error. V and J are TRBV4-1 and TRBJ2-3; D remains ambiguous. The CDR3 covers 15 residues. Germline V gene data show CDR1 as MGHRA and CDR2 as YSYEKL. As DNA, the CDR3 is TGCGCCAGCAGCCAAGAATCCCACAGCACGGATACGCAGTATTTT. Translation: CASSQESHSTDTQYF.

The V call is TRBV29-1, the J call TRBJ2-2, with 7 positions matching TRBD1. With V trimmed by 4 bases and J by 2 bases, 4 bases remained unmatched. The germline V gene has CDR1 SQVTM and CDR2 ANQGSEA. CDR3 length: 14 amino acids. For the CDR3, the DNA is TGCAGCGTTGGAAACAGGGGTAACACCGGGGAGCTGTTTTTT. Translating gives CSVGNRGNTGELFF.